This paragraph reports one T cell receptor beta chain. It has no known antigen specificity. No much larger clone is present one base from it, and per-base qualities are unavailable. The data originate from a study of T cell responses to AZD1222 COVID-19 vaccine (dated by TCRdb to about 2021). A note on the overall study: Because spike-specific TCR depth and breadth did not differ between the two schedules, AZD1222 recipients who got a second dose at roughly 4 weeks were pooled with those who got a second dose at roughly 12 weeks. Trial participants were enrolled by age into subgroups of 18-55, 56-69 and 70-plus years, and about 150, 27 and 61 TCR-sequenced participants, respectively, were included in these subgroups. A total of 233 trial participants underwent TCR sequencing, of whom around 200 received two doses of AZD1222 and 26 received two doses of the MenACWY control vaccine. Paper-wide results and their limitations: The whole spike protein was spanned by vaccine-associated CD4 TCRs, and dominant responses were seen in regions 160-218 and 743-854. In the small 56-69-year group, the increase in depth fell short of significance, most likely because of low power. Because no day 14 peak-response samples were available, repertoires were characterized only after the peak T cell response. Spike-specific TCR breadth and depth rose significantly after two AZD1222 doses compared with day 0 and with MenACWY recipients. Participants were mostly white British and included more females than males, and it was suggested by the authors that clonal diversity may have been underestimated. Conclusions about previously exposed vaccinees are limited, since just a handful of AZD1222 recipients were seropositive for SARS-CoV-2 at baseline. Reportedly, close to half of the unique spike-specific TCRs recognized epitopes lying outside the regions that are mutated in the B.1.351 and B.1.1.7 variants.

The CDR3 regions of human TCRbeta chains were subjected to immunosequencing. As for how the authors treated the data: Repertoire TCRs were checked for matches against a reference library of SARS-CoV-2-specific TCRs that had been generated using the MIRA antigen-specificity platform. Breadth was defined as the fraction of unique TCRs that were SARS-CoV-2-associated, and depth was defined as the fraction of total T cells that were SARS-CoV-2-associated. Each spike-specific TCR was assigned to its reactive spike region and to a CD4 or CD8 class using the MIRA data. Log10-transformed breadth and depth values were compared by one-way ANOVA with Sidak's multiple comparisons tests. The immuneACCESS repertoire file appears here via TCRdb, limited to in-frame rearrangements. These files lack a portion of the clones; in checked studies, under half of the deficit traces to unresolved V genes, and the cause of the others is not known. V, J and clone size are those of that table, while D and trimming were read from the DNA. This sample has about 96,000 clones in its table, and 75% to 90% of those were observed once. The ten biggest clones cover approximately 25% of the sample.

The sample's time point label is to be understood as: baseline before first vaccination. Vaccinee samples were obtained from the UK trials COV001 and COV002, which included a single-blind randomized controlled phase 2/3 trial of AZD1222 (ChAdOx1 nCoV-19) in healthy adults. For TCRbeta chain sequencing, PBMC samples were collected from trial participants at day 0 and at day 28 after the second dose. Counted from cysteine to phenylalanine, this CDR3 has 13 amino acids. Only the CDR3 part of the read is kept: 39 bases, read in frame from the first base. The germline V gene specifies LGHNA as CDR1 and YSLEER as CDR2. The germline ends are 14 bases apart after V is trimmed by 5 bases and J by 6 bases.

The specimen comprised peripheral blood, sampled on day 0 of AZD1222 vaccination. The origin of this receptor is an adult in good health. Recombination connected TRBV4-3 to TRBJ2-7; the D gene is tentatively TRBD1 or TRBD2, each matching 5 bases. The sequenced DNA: TGCGCCAGCAGCTTGCAGGGAGATGGCGAGCAGTACTTC. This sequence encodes CASSLQGDGEQYF.